Listed here are 25 T cell receptor beta chains from one sample, sequenced in a study of blood T cell repertoires in COVID-19. Here immunoSEQ multiplex PCR was the method, and the copy in TCRdb shows in-frame clones only, minus some. The table has roughly 60,000 clones, 87% seen once. The sample taken for sequencing was peripheral blood. Every receptor here comes from a human donor with acute or convalescent COVID-19. The donor label of this sample is uncertain.

This chain joins TRBV4-2 and TRBJ2-7; maybe TRBD2 (7 bases). This CDR3 is built from 18 residues. CDR1 and CDR2 (germline): LGHNA, YNFKEQ. V was clipped by 0 bases and J by 4 bases, with 22 bases between them. CDR3 sequence: CASSQDTGDNFGGYEQYF. CDR3 in DNA: TGTGCCAGCAGCCAAGATACCGGGGACAATTTCGGGGGGTACGAGCAGTACTTC.

The V call is TRBV11-3, the J call TRBJ2-1; D perhaps matches TRBD1 (5 bases). Trimming removed 5 bases from V and 4 bases from J, with 21 bases in between. The germline V gene encodes CDR1 SGHNT and CDR2 YENEEA. The CDR3 consists of 17 residues. CDR3 DNA: TGTGCCAGCAGCACACGACAGTATTCTTCTAGATACAATGAGCAGTTCTTC. It encodes CASSTRQYSSRYNEQFF.

For this clone: The sample contains more than one DNA sequence encoding this CDR3. The chain joins TRBV5-4 to TRBJ1-2, with 7 bases identical to TRBD1. The germline CDR1 and CDR2 sequences are SGHNT and YYREEE (reference sequence). The CDR3 contains 13 residues. The V segment lost 4 bases and the J segment 2 bases; nucleotides outside the gene matches: 2. CDR3 nucleotides: TGTGCCAGCAGCCTACAGGGGAACTATGGCTACACCTTC. Protein sequence: CASSLQGNYGYTF.

This sequence joins TRBV6-1 and TRBJ2-3; D gene unclear. This CDR3 is 12 amino acids long. The germline V gene encodes CDR1 MNHNS and CDR2 SASEGT. The V end lost 1 base, the J end lost 7 bases, and 6 bases lay between the germline ends. DNA of the CDR3: TGTGCCAGCAGTGAAGAACCTAATACGCAGTATTTT. Translation gives CASSEEPNTQYF.

The CDR3 region has the DNA TGCGCCAGCAGCTTGGATGGGACAGGGGGTTCACCCCTCCACTTT. Encoded protein: CASSLDGTGGSPLHF. The chain has TRBV5-1 and TRBJ1-6, with 11 nucleotides matching TRBD1. J lost 9 bases, V lost 0 bases, and 2 bases had no gene match. CDR1 and CDR2 from the germline V gene are SGHRS and YFSETQ. This CDR3 is built from 15 residues.

This clone was recorded only once. CDR3 loop: CASSQSAGGRSEAFF. The CDR3 DNA reads TGTGCCAGCAGCCAATCAGCAGGGGGCCGATCTGAAGCTTTCTTT. The rearrangement links TRBV16 to TRBJ1-1, with 8 bases lining up with TRBD1. The CDR3 has 15 residues. CDR1 is KGHSY, CDR2 FQNENV, per germline. The ends lost 0 bases at V and 6 bases at J; junction bases unmatched: 6.

V and J are TRBV2 and TRBJ1-2, with D unresolved. The CDR3 is made up of 15 amino acids. V was shortened by 3 bases and J by 4 bases, with 15 bases between the two germline ends. Germline V gene data show CDR1 as SNHLY and CDR2 as FYNNEI. CDR3 sequence (DNA): TGTGCCAGCAGTGAGTCGGGGTCGGTCTTCTATGGCTACACCTTC. It is translated as CASSESGSVFYGYTF.

The chain employs TRBV29-1 and TRBJ1-2; the D gene is possibly TRBD1 (5 bases). This CDR3 is 11 amino acids long. Germline V CDR1 and CDR2: SQVTM, ANQGSEA. With 8 bases removed from V and 0 bases from J, the gap between germline ends came to 7 bases. The CDR3 loop reads CSSTANYGYTF. CDR3 bases: TGCAGCTCGACAGCTAACTATGGCTACACCTTC.

This sequence joins TRBV7-2 and TRBJ2-7; TRBD1 might be the D (6 bases). There are 14 residues in the CDR3. Germline lookup yields CDR1 SGHTA and CDR2 FQGNSA. V lost 3 bases and J 4 bases, leaving 13 bases between the germline ends. The CDR3 DNA follows: TGTGCCAGCAGCTTGCAGGGGCCCCAGTACGAGCAGTACTTC. Translated, it gives CASSLQGPQYEQYF.

The chain is built from TRBV18 and TRBJ2-7; TRBD2 matches at 14 bases. Germline trimming cut 3 bases from V and 0 bases from J; bases unmatched to any gene: 1. Looked up from germline, CDR1 is KGHSH and CDR2 is LQKENI. The CDR3 is 16 amino acids. In nucleotides, the CDR3 is TGTGCCAGCTCACCTGGGACTAGCGGGAGCTCCTACGAGCAGTACTTC. As protein: CASSPGTSGSSYEQYF.

V and J are TRBV16 and TRBJ1-1; 9 bases match TRBD1. From germline, CDR1 is KGHSY and CDR2 FQNENV. The junction had 14 bases not matched to a gene; V was cut back by 5 bases and J by 7 bases. The CDR3 covers 16 residues. CDR3 residues: CASSSLGQGVLFEAFF. The CDR3 DNA sequence: TGTGCCAGCAGCTCCTTGGGACAGGGCGTTCTTTTTGAAGCTTTCTTT.

The rearrangement links TRBV20-1 to TRBJ2-7; D not certain. Germline CDR1 and CDR2: DFQATT and SNEGSKA (reference sequence). V lost 3 bases, J lost 4 bases, and 13 bases lay in between. This CDR3 spans 13 amino acids. CDR3 bases: TGCAGTGCTAGTCGTCGGGTGGCATACGAGCAGTACTTC. This gives the protein CSASRRVAYEQYF.

The V gene is TRBV19, the J gene TRBJ2-7; possible D gene TRBD2, 6 bases. V lost 1 base to trimming and J lost 2 bases, with 12 bases between them. The CDR3 totals 15 residues. Germline values: CDR1 LNHDA, CDR2 SQIVND (reference sequence). CDR3 residues: CASSIVGGNTYEQYF. CDR3 DNA sequence: TGTGCCAGTAGTATAGTAGGCGGGAACACCTACGAGCAGTACTTC.

The chain links TRBV4-1 to TRBJ2-7; tentatively, D is TRBD2 (6 bases). The CDR3 sequence is 16 residues long. Germline V gene sequence: CDR1 MGHRA, CDR2 YSYEKL. Trimming pared 0 bases from V and 4 bases from J, leaving 16 bases between. The CDR3 sequence: CASSQERLATSYEQYF. CDR3 nucleotide sequence: TGCGCCAGCAGCCAAGAAAGGCTAGCGACTAGTTACGAGCAGTACTTC.

The chain couples TRBV15 to TRBJ1-4; 8 nucleotides agree with TRBD1. Looked up from germline, CDR1 is LNHNV and CDR2 is YYDKDF (reference sequence). The length of the CDR3 is 16 residues. Unmatched junction bases numbered 4, after V lost 0 bases and J lost 4 bases. The chain's CDR3 is CATSRDSDRVNEKLFF. In DNA, the CDR3 is TGTGCCACCAGCAGAGATTCGGACAGGGTTAATGAAAAACTGTTTTTT.

This chain links TRBV5-1 with TRBJ2-2; perhaps TRBD2 as D (6 bases). The V gene's germline CDR1 is SGHRS and CDR2 YFSETQ. CDR3 size: 16 residues. The V end lost 0 bases, the J end lost 4 bases, and 13 bases lay between the germline ends. The CDR3 here is CASSLGLGRVTGELFF. DNA of the CDR3: TGCGCCAGCAGCTTGGGACTAGGGCGCGTCACCGGGGAGCTGTTTTTT.

V gene TRBV9 combines with J gene TRBJ1-5, with D possibly being TRBD1 (6 bases). CDR3 size: 16 residues. The germline V gene has CDR1 SGDLS and CDR2 YYNGEE. The germline V and J ends were trimmed by 4 bases and 2 bases, with 16 bases remaining between them. The CDR3 DNA reads TGTGCCAGCAGCAGCGGGACACCGGGAGGCAATCAGCCCCAGCATTTT. Translated, it gives CASSSGTPGGNQPQHF.

The chain couples TRBV27 to TRBJ1-2, with a possible D match to TRBD1 (5 bases). The germline CDR1 and CDR2 sequences are MNHEY and SMNVEV (reference sequence). There are 15 residues in the CDR3. V shed 5 bases and J shed 7 bases, with 20 bases lying between them. In nucleotides, the CDR3 is TGTGCCAGCAGTATTCTAGGGGCAGGGAAAGCTGGCTACACCTTC. Translating gives CASSILGAGKAGYTF.

This clone was detected once. J is TRBJ2-1 and V is TRBV10-3; possible D gene TRBD2, 5 bases. The germline CDR1 and CDR2 sequences are ENHRY and SYGVKD. V was pared by 3 bases and J by 5 bases, with 8 bases between. This CDR3 region has 13 residues. The CDR3 protein is CAISELGNNEQFF. CDR3 bases: TGTGCCATCAGTGAACTCGGGAACAATGAGCAGTTCTTC.

The J gene is TRBJ2-2, the V gene TRBV5-1, with 11 bases aligning to TRBD2. V gave up 1 base and J gave up 4 bases; unmatched junction bases: 3. The CDR3 totals 16 residues. Germline loops: CDR1 SGHRS, CDR2 YFSETQ. The CDR3 loop is CASSLRLAGPTGELFF. Here the CDR3 DNA reads TGCGCCAGCAGCTTGAGACTAGCGGGGCCCACCGGGGAGCTGTTTTTT.

This chain links TRBV19 with TRBJ2-7; 9 bases are a match to TRBD2. CDR1 LNHDA and CDR2 SQIVND come from the germline V gene (reference sequence). Trimming took 2 bases from V and 5 from J; bases not matched to a gene: 10. This CDR3 is 16 amino acids long. The CDR3 here is CASSILGSGSIDEQYF. The CDR3 bases are TGTGCCAGTAGTATACTGGGTAGCGGGAGCATCGACGAGCAGTACTTC.

This sequence joins TRBV10-3 and TRBJ2-2; 8 bases line up with TRBD2. The CDR3 is 17 amino acids. The junction had 10 bases not matched to a gene; V was cut back by 2 bases and J by 5 bases. Looked up from germline, CDR1 is ENHRY and CDR2 is SYGVKD. CDR3 sequence: CAISESGGGQLTGELFF. CDR3 coding DNA: TGTGCCATCAGTGAGAGTGGCGGGGGGCAATTAACCGGGGAGCTGTTTTTT.

CDR3 sequence: CASSPPGQKIGEAFF. CDR3 nucleotide sequence: TGTGCCAGTAGTCCACCGGGACAGAAGATCGGAGAAGCTTTCTTT. The V and J genes are TRBV19 and TRBJ1-1; 7 nucleotides align to TRBD1. V trimming: 5 bases; J trimming: 8 bases; junction bases outside the gene matches: 14. The CDR3 spans 15 residues. Germline V CDR1 and CDR2: LNHDA, SQIVND (reference sequence).

The chain carries TRBV11-3 and TRBJ2-5, with TRBD2 matching over 16 bases. CDR3 length: 16 residues. From germline, CDR1 is SGHNT and CDR2 YENEEA. With V trimmed by 3 bases and J by 3 bases, 1 base remained unmatched. Written as DNA, the CDR3 is TGTGCCAGCAGCTTGGGGACTAGCGGGAGGGAAGAGACCCAGTACTTC. It specifies CASSLGTSGREETQYF.

J is TRBJ1-1 and V is TRBV5-1, with 8 bases aligning to TRBD1. This CDR3 comprises 13 residues. Germline V gene lookup returns CDR1 SGHRS and CDR2 YFSETQ. The V gene end was trimmed by 3 bases and the J gene end by 6 bases; junction bases not matched to a gene: 4. This chain's CDR3 is CASSSDRGPEAFF. The CDR3 DNA follows: TGCGCCAGCAGCTCTGACAGGGGCCCTGAAGCTTTCTTT.